A selection of T cell receptor beta chains follows, all from one sample in a study of OX40 agonist ivuxolimab in advanced cancers. TCRdb's table, derived via immunoSEQ multiplex PCR, lists solely in-frame clones and lacks some. This repertoire shows roughly 75,000 clones, 86% found once; its top ten account for 2.5% to 3%. The sample consisted of CD4+ or CD8+ T cells sorted from blood, taken in a trial of the OX40 agonist ivuxolimab. These receptor sequences come from an adult with an advanced solid tumor such as melanoma, head and neck, liver or kidney cancer. The CDR3 runs from the conserved cysteine through the conserved F or W. A D gene is named only where the DNA matches it firmly. Size is omitted from some rows. Given values are once, few, many or a class for expanded clones.

D gene: TRBD2
J gene: TRBJ2-2
clone size: NA
V gene: TRBV30
CDR3 length: 16
CDR3 DNA: TGTGCCTGGAGTTGGGGACTAGCGGGGGTCGCCGGGGAGCTGTTTTTT
CDR3 protein: CAWSWGLAGVAGELFF

D gene: NA
J gene: TRBJ1-5
clone size: NA
V gene: TRBV4-1
CDR3 length: 14
CDR3 DNA: TGCGCCAGCAGCCAGGAACCCCCCGGTCAGCCCCAGCATTTT
CDR3 protein: CASSQEPPGQPQHF

D gene: TRBD2
J gene: TRBJ2-5
clone size: NA
V gene: TRBV5-6
CDR3 length: 19
CDR3 DNA: TGTGCCAGCAGCGTACCGGGCCCCGGACTAGCGGGGGCCGGGGAGACCCAGTACTTC
CDR3 protein: CASSVPGPGLAGAGETQYF

D gene: TRBD1
J gene: TRBJ1-2
clone size: once
V gene: TRBV4-1
CDR3 length: 16
CDR3 DNA: TGCGCCAGCAGCCCAACAGGGGGCGCCAATTCGTATGGCTACACCTTC
CDR3 protein: CASSPTGGANSYGYTF

D gene: NA
J gene: TRBJ2-5
clone size: NA
V gene: TRBV20-1
CDR3 length: 11
CDR3 DNA: TGCAGTGCTAGAGGGCGCCGGACCCAGTACTTC
CDR3 protein: CSARGRRTQYF

D gene: TRBD1
J gene: TRBJ2-6
clone size: NA
V gene: TRBV28
CDR3 length: 17
CDR3 DNA: TGTGCCACCGCGTCGGGACAGGGGCCCTCTGGGGCCAACGTCCTGACTTTC
CDR3 protein: CATASGQGPSGANVLTF

D gene: NA
J gene: TRBJ1-3
clone size: NA
V gene: TRBV5-1
CDR3 length: 15
CDR3 DNA: TGCGCCAGCAGCCCGACAGAGAGCTCTGGAAACACCATATATTTT
CDR3 protein: CASSPTESSGNTIYF

D gene: TRBD1
J gene: TRBJ1-5
clone size: NA
V gene: TRBV4-1
CDR3 length: 16
CDR3 DNA: TGCGCCAGCAGCCAAGGTTTGACAGGGGGCAATCAGCCCCAGCATTTT
CDR3 protein: CASSQGLTGGNQPQHF

D gene: TRBD1
J gene: TRBJ1-3
clone size: NA
V gene: TRBV5-1
CDR3 length: 14
CDR3 DNA: TGCGCCAGCAGTTTGGACAGGGGAGGAAACACCATATATTTT
CDR3 protein: CASSLDRGGNTIYF

D gene: TRBD1
J gene: TRBJ2-7
clone size: NA
V gene: TRBV9
CDR3 length: 13
CDR3 DNA: TGTGCCAGCAGCGGTCCGACAGGGAGAGAGCAGTACTTC
CDR3 protein: CASSGPTGREQYF

D gene: NA
J gene: TRBJ2-3
clone size: once
V gene: TRBV28
CDR3 length: 17
CDR3 DNA: TGTGCCAGCAGTTTATCGTGGTGGGACCCGGGGACAGATACGCAGTATTTT
CDR3 protein: CASSLSWWDPGTDTQYF

D gene: NA
J gene: TRBJ2-3
clone size: NA
V gene: TRBV6-6
CDR3 length: 13
CDR3 DNA: TGTGCCAGCAGCCCCCGCTCCGCGGATACGCAGTATTTT
CDR3 protein: CASSPRSADTQYF

D gene: TRBD2
J gene: TRBJ2-3
clone size: NA
V gene: TRBV11-2
CDR3 length: 14
CDR3 DNA: TGTGCCAGCAGCCCGCGGGGGGCCCTAGATACGCAGTATTTT
CDR3 protein: CASSPRGALDTQYF

D gene: TRBD2
J gene: TRBJ2-5
clone size: NA
V gene: TRBV7-3
CDR3 length: 16
CDR3 DNA: TGTGCCAGCAGCCTCGGACTAGCGGGGGGGCAAGAGACCCAGTACTTC
CDR3 protein: CASSLGLAGGQETQYF

D gene: TRBD1
J gene: TRBJ1-1
clone size: NA
V gene: TRBV30
CDR3 length: 15
CDR3 DNA: TGTGCCTGGAGTTTTTCGACAGGGGATGGGACTGAAGCTTTCTTT
CDR3 protein: CAWSFSTGDGTEAFF

D gene: NA
J gene: TRBJ1-5
clone size: once
V gene: TRBV6-5
CDR3 length: 16
CDR3 DNA: TGTGCCAGCAGTTACTCGAGGGGGGGCGGCAATCAGCCCCAGCATTTT
CDR3 protein: CASSYSRGGGNQPQHF

D gene: NA
J gene: TRBJ1-2
clone size: NA
V gene: TRBV18
CDR3 length: 14
CDR3 DNA: TGTGCCAGCTCACCATCCGAACTAGTTTATGGCTACACCTTC
CDR3 protein: CASSPSELVYGYTF

D gene: NA
J gene: TRBJ1-2
clone size: NA
V gene: TRBV6-1
CDR3 length: 15
CDR3 DNA: TGTGCCAGCAGCTCAGTGTGGGGTGGTAACTATGGCTACACCTTC
CDR3 protein: CASSSVWGGNYGYTF

D gene: NA
J gene: TRBJ1-4
clone size: few
V gene: TRBV5-5
CDR3 length: 12
CDR3 DNA: TGTGCCAGCAGCCTAGACAATGAAAAACTGTTTTTT
CDR3 protein: CASSLDNEKLFF

D gene: TRBD1
J gene: TRBJ2-7
clone size: NA
V gene: TRBV7-2
CDR3 length: 15
CDR3 DNA: TGTGCCAGCAGCCTTGAAGGGACAGGGGGCAACGAGCAGTACTTC
CDR3 protein: CASSLEGTGGNEQYF

D gene: NA
J gene: TRBJ2-4
clone size: NA
V gene: TRBV5-1
CDR3 length: 15
CDR3 DNA: TGCGCCAGCAGCTTGACAGGGTTCGCCAAAAACATTCAGTACTTC
CDR3 protein: CASSLTGFAKNIQYF

D gene: NA
J gene: TRBJ1-6
clone size: NA
V gene: TRBV4-2
CDR3 length: 14
CDR3 DNA: TGTGCCAGCAGCCAGGGGGTGGAGGGCTCACCCCTCCACTTT
CDR3 protein: CASSQGVEGSPLHF

D gene: TRBD1
J gene: TRBJ2-7
clone size: NA
V gene: TRBV5-1
CDR3 length: 16
CDR3 DNA: TGCGCCAGCAGCTTGGCCGAAGGGACAGGGTACTACGAGCAGTACTTC
CDR3 protein: CASSLAEGTGYYEQYF

D gene: NA
J gene: TRBJ1-6
clone size: NA
V gene: TRBV5-1
CDR3 length: 14
CDR3 DNA: TGCGCCAGCAGCTCCGTAGGGACGGGATCACCCCTCCACTTT
CDR3 protein: CASSSVGTGSPLHF

D gene: NA
J gene: TRBJ1-1
clone size: NA
V gene: TRBV5-4
CDR3 length: 12
CDR3 DNA: TGTGCCAGCAGCAGGGGACCGGGATGGGCTTTCTTT
CDR3 protein: CASSRGPGWAFF

D gene: NA
J gene: TRBJ1-1
clone size: NA
V gene: TRBV5-6
CDR3 length: 13
CDR3 DNA: TGTGCCAGCAGCTTAACAGCGAACACTGAAGCTTTCTTT
CDR3 protein: CASSLTANTEAFF

D gene: NA
J gene: TRBJ2-7
clone size: NA
V gene: TRBV10-3
CDR3 length: 13
CDR3 DNA: TGTGCCATCAAAGGGCAACAGACCTACGAGCAGTACTTC
CDR3 protein: CAIKGQQTYEQYF

D gene: NA
J gene: TRBJ2-5
clone size: NA
V gene: TRBV7-8
CDR3 length: 15
CDR3 DNA: TGTGCCAGCAAATCTCTAACGGGTGACCAAGAGACCCAGTACTTC
CDR3 protein: CASKSLTGDQETQYF

D gene: TRBD1
J gene: TRBJ1-2
clone size: NA
V gene: TRBV7-9
CDR3 length: 17
CDR3 DNA: TGTGCCAGCAGCCCCGAGGGACAGGGGGTGGTAGGCTATGGCTACACCTTC
CDR3 protein: CASSPEGQGVVGYGYTF

D gene: NA
J gene: TRBJ2-2
clone size: NA
V gene: TRBV28
CDR3 length: 14
CDR3 DNA: TGTGCCAGCAGTTTTGCCGGGGGAAGGGGGGAGCTGTTTTTT
CDR3 protein: CASSFAGGRGELFF

D gene: TRBD1
J gene: TRBJ1-2
clone size: NA
V gene: TRBV28
CDR3 length: 18
CDR3 DNA: TGTGCCAGCAGTGAGTTTAGGATAACAGGGGGGGTCAACTATGGCTACACCTTC
CDR3 protein: CASSEFRITGGVNYGYTF

D gene: NA
J gene: TRBJ1-2
clone size: NA
V gene: TRBV9
CDR3 length: 16
CDR3 DNA: TGTGCCAGCAGCGCTGGGGGGACCCGAGTAAACTATGGCTACACCTTC
CDR3 protein: CASSAGGTRVNYGYTF

D gene: TRBD2
J gene: TRBJ2-2
clone size: NA
V gene: TRBV28
CDR3 length: 17
CDR3 DNA: TGTGCCAGCAGAGGACTAGCGGGGGGTCTGAACACCGGGGAGCTGTTTTTT
CDR3 protein: CASRGLAGGLNTGELFF

D gene: NA
J gene: TRBJ1-1
clone size: NA
V gene: TRBV11-1
CDR3 length: 16
CDR3 DNA: TGTGCCAGCAGCTTAGTCCCCAGGGACAAGGACACTGAAGCTTTCTTT
CDR3 protein: CASSLVPRDKDTEAFF

D gene: NA
J gene: TRBJ2-7
clone size: NA
V gene: TRBV9
CDR3 length: 15
CDR3 DNA: TGTGCCAGCAGCGTAGGGAACAGGGTTTCGAGCGAGCAGTACTTC
CDR3 protein: CASSVGNRVSSEQYF

D gene: TRBD1
J gene: TRBJ1-3
clone size: NA
V gene: TRBV4-3
CDR3 length: 14
CDR3 DNA: TGCGCCAGCAGCCAACAGGGGGTCGGAAACACCATATATTTT
CDR3 protein: CASSQQGVGNTIYF

D gene: TRBD2
J gene: TRBJ2-3
clone size: NA
V gene: TRBV12-5
CDR3 length: 14
CDR3 DNA: TGTGCTAGTGGTCTGGAGCGGGGTGCAGATACGCAGTATTTT
CDR3 protein: CASGLERGADTQYF

D gene: NA
J gene: TRBJ2-1
clone size: NA
V gene: TRBV4-2
CDR3 length: 15
CDR3 DNA: TGTGCCAGCAGCCCAGAAAGAGGGGGTTTGGTCGAGCAGTTCTTC
CDR3 protein: CASSPERGGLVEQFF

D gene: NA
J gene: TRBJ1-1
clone size: NA
V gene: TRBV14
CDR3 length: 14
CDR3 DNA: TGTGCCAGCAGCTCGGGGGCGGGGGACACTGAAGCTTTCTTT
CDR3 protein: CASSSGAGDTEAFF

D gene: NA
J gene: TRBJ2-5
clone size: NA
V gene: TRBV5-6
CDR3 length: 11
CDR3 DNA: TGTGCCAGCAGCTCTCAAGAGACCCAGTACTTC
CDR3 protein: CASSSQETQYF

D gene: NA
J gene: TRBJ2-3
clone size: NA
V gene: TRBV7-6
CDR3 length: 13
CDR3 DNA: TGTGCCAGCAGCTACACAGGGACAGATACGCAGTATTTT
CDR3 protein: CASSYTGTDTQYF

D gene: NA
J gene: TRBJ2-6
clone size: NA
V gene: TRBV29-1
CDR3 length: 16
CDR3 DNA: TGCAGCGTTGAAAGAGACACAGATTCTGGGGCCAACGTCCTGACTTTC
CDR3 protein: CSVERDTDSGANVLTF

D gene: NA
J gene: TRBJ1-2
clone size: few
V gene: TRBV6-5
CDR3 length: 14
CDR3 DNA: TGTGCCAGCAGTTCCGGGCCGCCGGGGTATGGCTACACCTTC
CDR3 protein: CASSSGPPGYGYTF

D gene: NA
J gene: TRBJ1-1
clone size: NA
V gene: TRBV6-1
CDR3 length: 12
CDR3 DNA: TGTGCCAGCACGAGCATGAACACTGAAGCTTTCTTT
CDR3 protein: CASTSMNTEAFF

D gene: NA
J gene: TRBJ1-6
clone size: NA
V gene: TRBV5-8
CDR3 length: 16
CDR3 DNA: TGTGCCAGCAGCTTGGAATGGGGCAGGACAAATTCACCCCTCCACTTT
CDR3 protein: CASSLEWGRTNSPLHF

D gene: NA
J gene: TRBJ1-3
clone size: NA
V gene: TRBV18
CDR3 length: 16
CDR3 DNA: TGTGCCAGCTCACCGACGCTTCCCGAGAATGGAAACACCATATATTTT
CDR3 protein: CASSPTLPENGNTIYF

D gene: NA
J gene: TRBJ1-1
clone size: NA
V gene: TRBV15
CDR3 length: 12
CDR3 DNA: TGTGCCACCAGCAGAGTTGACACTGAAGCTTTCTTT
CDR3 protein: CATSRVDTEAFF

D gene: TRBD2
J gene: TRBJ2-1
clone size: NA
V gene: TRBV7-3
CDR3 length: 15
CDR3 DNA: TGTGCCAGCAGCTTAACGGGACTAGCATACAATGAGCAGTTCTTC
CDR3 protein: CASSLTGLAYNEQFF

D gene: NA
J gene: TRBJ2-3
clone size: NA
V gene: TRBV5-5
CDR3 length: 14
CDR3 DNA: TGTGCCAGCAGCTTGGTTCGGGTAGCAGATACGCAGTATTTT
CDR3 protein: CASSLVRVADTQYF

D gene: NA
J gene: TRBJ1-1
clone size: NA
V gene: TRBV2
CDR3 length: 13
CDR3 DNA: TGTGCCAGCAGACAGGGCGTGAACACTGAAGCTTTCTTT
CDR3 protein: CASRQGVNTEAFF

D gene: NA
J gene: TRBJ2-5
clone size: NA
V gene: TRBV4-1
CDR3 length: 15
CDR3 DNA: TGCGCCAGCAGCCTGAAGGACGGTGGGAGAGAGACCCAGTACTTC
CDR3 protein: CASSLKDGGRETQYF

D gene: TRBD2
J gene: TRBJ2-1
clone size: NA
V gene: TRBV19
CDR3 length: 15
CDR3 DNA: TGTGCCAGTAGTAATAGCGGGGGGGTATACAATGAGCAGTTCTTC
CDR3 protein: CASSNSGGVYNEQFF

D gene: NA
J gene: TRBJ2-3
clone size: NA
V gene: TRBV7-3
CDR3 length: 13
CDR3 DNA: TGTGCCAGCAGCTTACAAGTCACAGATACGCAGTATTTT
CDR3 protein: CASSLQVTDTQYF

D gene: NA
J gene: TRBJ2-1
clone size: NA
V gene: TRBV28
CDR3 length: 15
CDR3 DNA: TGTGCCAGCAGTTTCCGCCCGGGACCTGGGTATGAGCAGTTCTTC
CDR3 protein: CASSFRPGPGYEQFF

D gene: NA
J gene: TRBJ2-3
clone size: NA
V gene: TRBV5-1
CDR3 length: 14
CDR3 DNA: TGCGCCAGCAGCCTACAGCTTAGCACAGATACGCAGTATTTT
CDR3 protein: CASSLQLSTDTQYF

D gene: NA
J gene: TRBJ1-4
clone size: NA
V gene: TRBV5-4
CDR3 length: 14
CDR3 DNA: TGTGCCAGCAGCTTGGACAGGACAGATGAAAAACTGTTTTTT
CDR3 protein: CASSLDRTDEKLFF